Listed here are 3 T cell receptor beta chains from one sample, sequenced in a study of T cell repertoires in cytomegalovirus infection. Each CDR3 protein gets one entry after TCRdb re-called the reads with MiXCR. The sample carries nearly 70,000 distinct CDR3 sequences, 22% recorded once. Their recognized antigens are unknown. The material sequenced was PBMCs, sequenced either directly or after in vitro stimulation (not recorded which). These TCRs come from a human donor in good health (CMV status not recorded). Some clones in this sample may be carry-over from other donors' samples.

The genes are TRBV6-1 and TRBJ2-1; D is possibly TRBD1 (6 bases). Germline loops: CDR1 MNHNS, CDR2 SASEGT. This CDR3 spans 14 amino acids. The V and J ends lost 3 bases and 13 bases respectively, with 19 bases between them. This CDR3 reads CASSDWGQGTAQFF. In DNA, the CDR3 is TGTGCCAGCAGTGACTGGGGGCAAGGGACGGCACAGTTCTTC.

This clonotype was observed at least ten times. This chain uses TRBV24-1 with TRBJ2-7, with no clear D. This CDR3 contains 15 residues. Germline V gene sequence: CDR1 KGHDR, CDR2 SFDVKD. V lost 5 bases and J lost 0, with 13 bases in between. CDR3: CATSAGPLDSYEQYF. CDR3 nucleotide sequence: TGTGCCACCAGTGCGGGCCCGCTGGACTCCTACGAGCAGTACTTC.

The CDR3 reads CATSRGGTDTQYF. CDR3 in DNA: TGTGCCACCAGCAGGGGAGGCACAGATACGCAGTATTTT. The V gene is TRBV15, the J gene TRBJ2-3, with D possibly being TRBD2 (5 bases). Deletions cut 3 bases from V and 1 base from J, with 5 bases between. The CDR3 totals 13 residues. Germline V gene data show CDR1 as LNHNV and CDR2 as YYDKDF (reference sequence).